This T cell receptor beta chain was captured by sequencing in a study of blood T cell repertoires in COVID-19. Study-level background: Samples came from the United States, Italy and Spain, spanning acute and convalescent COVID-19.

Study members were between about 18 and 89 years old and lived in fewer than 30 US regions. People in the exposed group encountered a COVID-19 case within 2 weeks before entering the study. Trimming removed 6 bases from V and 3 bases from J, with 15 bases in between. Germline V gene data show CDR1 as WSHSY and CDR2 as SAAADI. The CDR3 has 16 residues. Here immunoSEQ multiplex PCR was the method, and the copy in TCRdb shows in-frame clones only, minus some. The sample gives a few hundred thousand clones, roughly nine tenths of which show up once; around 0.86% is in the top ten. This TCR was sampled from a woman aged 40-49 years who had been exposed to COVID-19. The chain has TRBV10-2 and TRBJ1-6; D perhaps matches TRBD1 (5 bases). Sequencing used PBMCs or T cells enriched from blood (not recorded which). CDR3 DNA: TGCGCCAGCAGGGTTTCCAGGGCCGACTATAATTCACCCCTCCACTTT. Translation: CASRVSRADYNSPLHF.